Presented here are 6 T cell receptor beta chains from one specimen sequenced in a study of T cells in Graves' hyperthyroidism and ophthalmopathy. Regions amplified from RNA transcripts were the TCR beta CDR3 regions. In the first-round RT-PCR of the TCR CDR3, the HTBI primer set was used. TCRdb re-analysed the multiplex PCR reads in MiXCR, keeping a single row per CDR3 protein. The data show some 380,000 distinct CDR3 sequences, 13% seen once. Sequencing was done on a sample of blood. Every receptor here comes from a young man with Graves' hyperthyroidism that later progressed to Graves' ophthalmopathy.

The chain uses TRBV11-3 and TRBJ2-7; 7 bases are shared with TRBD1. CDR1 SGHNT and CDR2 YENEEA come from the germline V gene. There are 13 residues in the CDR3. With 6 bases clipped from V and 6 bases from J, the junction kept 8 bases outside the gene matches. CDR3 protein: CASRKQPGGEQYF. The CDR3, as DNA: TGTGCCAGCAGAAAACAACCAGGGGGCGAGCAGTACTTC.

The rearrangement joins TRBV6-1 to TRBJ1-5; D gene uncertain. V gave up 5 bases and J gave up 2 bases, with 10 bases separating them. The germline gives CDR1 MNHNS, CDR2 SASEGT. This CDR3 has 14 residues. CDR3 loop: CASSLNRRNQPQHF. The CDR3 DNA reads as TGTGCCAGCAGTTTAAACCGTCGCAATCAGCCCCAGCATTTT.

This clonotype has at least ten counts. V and J are TRBV20-1 and TRBJ2-5; 8 bases line up with TRBD2. There are 14 residues in the CDR3. The ends lost 5 bases at V and 2 bases at J; junction bases unmatched: 7. Per germline, CDR1 DFQATT and CDR2 SNEGSKA (reference sequence). The CDR3 spells CSAAERGRQETQYF. The CDR3 nucleotides read TGCAGTGCTGCCGAGCGGGGGAGGCAAGAGACCCAGTACTTC.

The CDR3 here is CASSLSQDRVPLHF. The CDR3 DNA sequence: TGCGCCAGCAGCCTATCGCAGGACAGGGTTCCCCTCCACTTT. This rearrangement joins TRBV4-1 to TRBJ1-6, with 8 bases fitting TRBD1. J was trimmed by 13 bases and V by 4 bases; bases with no gene match: 9. CDR3 length: 14 amino acids. CDR1 and CDR2 (germline): MGHRA, YSYEKL.

This clonotype was seen a few times. An end of the junction differs from the germline gene, which may be a read error. This chain joins TRBV11-2 and TRBJ2-7; D is possibly TRBD2 (5 bases). The CDR3 extends over 11 amino acids. Germline CDR1 and CDR2: SGHAT and FQNNGV. Written as DNA, the CDR3 is TGTGCCGGCAGCTTAGTCCGGGATCAGTACTTC. Translated: CAGSLVRDQYF.

The genes are TRBV7-9 and TRBJ2-6; no firm D call. Per the germline V gene, CDR1 is SEHNR and CDR2 is FQNEAQ (reference sequence). V was shortened by 5 bases and J by 0 bases, with 11 bases between the two germline ends. This CDR3 is 16 amino acids long. This CDR3 reads CASSERPPSGANVLTF. As DNA, the CDR3 is TGTGCCAGCAGCGAACGACCTCCCTCTGGGGCCAACGTCCTGACTTTC.